The 8 T cell receptor beta chains given below trace back to one sample, sequenced in a study of blood T cells in healthy people across ages. Using a J-beta primer mix together with a sample-barcoded 5' primer, a second PCR was run for about 7 to 12 cycles. Via MiXCR, TCRdb re-called the 5' RACE reads, giving one row per CDR3 protein. The table includes roughly 900,000 distinct CDR3 sequences, 45% to 50% detected once. The specimen was blood. Receptor source: a man aged 25-45 years in good health.

The J gene is TRBJ1-6, the V gene TRBV12-3 or TRBV12-4; D remains ambiguous. V gave up 3 bases and J gave up 0 bases, with 6 bases separating them. The CDR3 consists of 15 residues. CDR3 residues: CASSFEASYNSPLHF. As DNA, the CDR3 is TGTGCCAGCAGTTTCGAGGCCTCCTATAATTCACCCCTCCACTTT.

The chain links TRBV5-5 to TRBJ2-2; D tentatively reads TRBD1 or TRBD2 (6 bases each). Deletions cut 0 bases from V and 4 bases from J, with 10 bases between. CDR1 and CDR2 from the germline V gene are SGHKS and YYEKEE (reference sequence). CDR3 length: 15 residues. CDR3 sequence: CASSLDRGATGELFF. CDR3 in DNA: TGTGCCAGCAGCTTGGATAGGGGGGCCACCGGGGAGCTGTTTTTT.

The sample holds a few counts of this clonotype. The CDR3 reads CASRTVTGVTDTQYF. In DNA form, the CDR3 reads TGTGCCAGCAGGACCGTGACAGGGGTCACAGATACGCAGTATTTT. The chain combines TRBV6-5 with TRBJ2-3; 8 nucleotides align to TRBD1. This CDR3 is built from 15 residues. Germline trimming cut 6 bases from V and 2 bases from J; bases unmatched to any gene: 7. Germline assignment: CDR1 MNHEY and CDR2 SVGAGI.

The chain couples TRBV5-1 to TRBJ2-7; D ambiguous. V was trimmed by 0 bases and J by 2 bases, leaving 9 bases between them. CDR3 length equals 14 residues. Germline lookup yields CDR1 SGHRS and CDR2 YFSETQ. The CDR3 region is CASSLETTPYEQYF. The CDR3 region has the DNA TGCGCCAGCAGCTTGGAGACGACCCCCTACGAGCAGTACTTC.

The V call is TRBV7-8, the J call TRBJ2-6; D unclear. The V end was cut by 6 bases, the J end by 0 bases, with 9 bases between. The CDR3 runs 15 residues. Germline CDR1 and CDR2: SGHVS and FQNEAQ. The CDR3 DNA is TGTGCCAGCAGGGTATCGCGCTCTGGGGCCAACGTCCTGACTTTC. Translating it yields CASRVSRSGANVLTF.

The rearrangement joins TRBV25-1 to TRBJ1-4; unclear D gene. V dropped 2 bases and J dropped 5 bases, with 3 bases sitting between them. Germline-derived CDR1 and CDR2 are MGHDK and SYGVNS. CDR3 size: 12 residues. This chain's CDR3 is CASSEPNEKLFF. The CDR3 DNA sequence: TGTGCCAGCAGTGAACCCAATGAAAAACTGTTTTTT.

The chain is built from TRBV28 and TRBJ1-2; unclear D gene. Per germline, CDR1 MDHEN and CDR2 SYDVKM. Trimming cost V 3 bases and J 6 bases, with 14 bases left between them. The CDR3 has 14 residues. CDR3 region: CASSFAPRRNGYTF. The CDR3 nucleotides read TGTGCCAGCAGTTTCGCCCCGCGGAGGAATGGCTACACCTTC.

This clonotype appeared many times. This chain uses TRBV27 with TRBJ2-1; 8 nucleotides line up with TRBD2. CDR1 MNHEY and CDR2 SMNVEV come from the germline V gene (reference sequence). The V segment lost 2 bases and the J segment 4 bases; nucleotides outside the gene matches: 1. This CDR3 region has 14 residues. This chain's CDR3 is CASSLRGGYNEQFF. The DNA for the CDR3 is TGTGCCAGCAGTTTACGCGGGGGGTACAATGAGCAGTTCTTC.